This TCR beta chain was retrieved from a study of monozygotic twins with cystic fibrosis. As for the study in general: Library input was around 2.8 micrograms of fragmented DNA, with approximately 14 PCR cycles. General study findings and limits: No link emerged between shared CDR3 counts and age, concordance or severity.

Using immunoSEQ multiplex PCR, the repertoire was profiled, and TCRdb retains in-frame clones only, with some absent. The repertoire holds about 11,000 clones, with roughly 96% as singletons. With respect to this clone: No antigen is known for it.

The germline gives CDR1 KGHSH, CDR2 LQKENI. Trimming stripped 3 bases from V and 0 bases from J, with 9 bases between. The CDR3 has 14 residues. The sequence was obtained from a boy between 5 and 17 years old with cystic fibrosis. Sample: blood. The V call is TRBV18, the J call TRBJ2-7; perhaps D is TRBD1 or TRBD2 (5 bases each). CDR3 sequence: CASSPGTNSYEQYF. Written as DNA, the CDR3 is TGTGCCAGCTCACCCGGGACGAACTCCTACGAGCAGTACTTC. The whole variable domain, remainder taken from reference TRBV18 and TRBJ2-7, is NAGVMQNPRHLVRRRGQEARLRCSPMKGHSHVYWYRQLPEEGLKFMVYLQKENIIDESGMPKERFSAEFPKEGPSILRIQQVVRGDSAAYFCASSPGTNSYEQYFGPGTRLTVT.